The 5 T cell receptor beta chains below all came from one sample that was sequenced in a study of T cell responses to AZD1222 COVID-19 vaccine. TCRdb's copy holds only in-frame clones and misses some; the assay was immunoSEQ multiplex PCR. The sample consists of some 130,000 clones, 75% to 90% of them appearing once. The material sequenced was peripheral blood, taken on day 0 of AZD1222 vaccination. Receptor source: an adult in good health.

The V gene is TRBV10-3, the J gene TRBJ2-7, with D possibly TRBD2 on 6 matching bases. The CDR3 has 15 residues. From germline, CDR1 is ENHRY and CDR2 SYGVKD. V was cut by 4 bases and J by 4 bases, with 17 bases left in between. CDR3 residues: CAISGVLAKNYEQYF. CDR3 nucleotide sequence: TGTGCCATCAGTGGGGTACTAGCAAAGAATTACGAGCAGTACTTC.

CDR3 protein: CASSTDRLSNQPQHF. The CDR3 bases are TGTGCCAGCAGCACCGACAGACTTAGCAATCAGCCCCAGCATTTT. V and J are TRBV28 and TRBJ1-5; weak D call: TRBD1 (5 bases). The CDR3 runs 15 residues. Trimming shortened V by 6 bases and J by 0 bases, and 12 bases separated the two germline ends. Germline V gene sequence: CDR1 MDHEN, CDR2 SYDVKM.

This clone came up once. This chain joins TRBV6-1 and TRBJ2-3, with D possibly called TRBD1 or TRBD2 (5 bases each). The V and J ends lost 2 bases and 4 bases respectively, with 16 bases between them. This CDR3 is built from 16 residues. Germline CDR1 MNHNS, CDR2 SASEGT. The CDR3 DNA reads TGTGCCAGCAGTGAACAGATGGTCGGGACCTCAGATACGCAGTATTTT. Encoded protein: CASSEQMVGTSDTQYF.

The V call is TRBV6-5, the J call TRBJ2-7; D is perhaps TRBD2 (5 bases). V lost 2 bases and J lost 7, with 18 bases in between. This CDR3 is built from 15 residues. Germline V gene sequence: CDR1 MNHEY, CDR2 SVGAGI. CDR3 in DNA: TGTGCCAGCAGTTACGACTTTCGGCGGGCGGATGAGCAGTACTTC. It codes for CASSYDFRRADEQYF.

This CDR3 is CASSSARAKGYTF. The CDR3 region has the DNA TGTGCCAGCAGTTCAGCCAGGGCGAAGGGCTACACCTTC. The chain uses TRBV27 and TRBJ1-2; D might be TRBD1 (5 bases). Trimming cost V 4 bases and J 8 bases, with 14 bases left between them. Germline CDR1 MNHEY, CDR2 SMNVEV (reference sequence). The CDR3 extends over 13 amino acids.